Below are 23 T cell receptor beta chains sequenced from a single sample in a study of cytomegalovirus exposure and HLA in healthy donors. The PCR used 60 Vbeta and 13 Jbeta primers. The data were produced by immunoSEQ multiplex PCR, yet TCRdb's version contains in-frame clones alone and is incomplete. The sample includes over 100,000 clones, 80% to 85% of them seen just once. The sample taken for sequencing was PBMCs. Receptors were obtained from a woman aged 25 to 45 in good health and CMV-seronegative.

CDR3 in amino acids: CASSPRGEGANVLTF. For the CDR3, the DNA is TGTGCCAGCAGCCCCCGGGGGGAAGGGGCCAACGTCCTGACTTTC. The chain uses TRBV7-9 and TRBJ2-6; 7 bases line up with TRBD2. Germline values: CDR1 SEHNR, CDR2 FQNEAQ (reference sequence). There are 15 residues in the CDR3. The V segment lost 5 bases and the J segment 4 bases; nucleotides outside the gene matches: 5.

This clone was observed a single time. The V gene is TRBV4-1, the J gene TRBJ1-4; D remains ambiguous. CDR1 and CDR2 (germline): MGHRA, YSYEKL. The CDR3 runs to 15 residues. V was shortened by 1 base and J by 4 bases, with 10 bases between the two germline ends. For the CDR3, the DNA is TGCGCCAGCAGCCAAGTTGCACAGAATAATGAAAAACTGTTTTTT. It codes for CASSQVAQNNEKLFF.

For this clone: One end of the junction fails to match germline, which may point to a read error. This CDR3 is CSSSFEGGAVGTEAFF. The CDR3 coding sequence is TGTTCCAGCAGCTTCGAAGGGGGGGCGGTGGGCACTGAAGCTTTCTTT. This chain joins TRBV7-9 and TRBJ1-1; D perhaps matches TRBD1 (6 bases). Germline V lookup: CDR1 SEHNR, CDR2 FQNEAQ (reference sequence). The CDR3 runs to 16 residues.

The genes are TRBV28 and TRBJ2-7, with 7 bases that match TRBD1. CDR3 length: 14 residues. The V gene end was trimmed by 4 bases and the J gene end by 4 bases; junction bases not matched to a gene: 7. Germline-derived CDR1 and CDR2 are MDHEN and SYDVKM. The CDR3 DNA is TGTGCCAGCAGTTACCCGAGGGGGCAATACGAGCAGTACTTC. Translated: CASSYPRGQYEQYF.

The chain links TRBV19 to TRBJ1-1; perhaps TRBD1 as D (5 bases). CDR1 is LNHDA, CDR2 SQIVND, per germline (reference sequence). The V end was cut by 2 bases, the J end by 0 bases, with 13 bases between. The CDR3 extends over 16 amino acids. CDR3 sequence (DNA): TGTGCCAGTAGTATATCCCCCCAGGGTATGAACACTGAAGCTTTCTTT. Translation: CASSISPQGMNTEAFF. The full variable domain, rest sourced from reference TRBV19 and TRBJ1-1, is DGGITQSPKYLFRKEGQNVTLSCEQNLNHDAMYWYRQDPGQGLRLIYYSQIVNDFQKGDIAEGYSVSREKKESFPLTVTSAQKNPTAFYLCASSISPQGMNTEAFFGQGTRLTVV.

The chain joins TRBV4-3 to TRBJ2-2; D uncertain. Trimming shortened V by 5 bases and J by 5 bases, and 15 bases separated the two germline ends. The CDR3 has 15 residues. Germline V lookup: CDR1 LGHNA, CDR2 YSLEER. CDR3 amino acids: CASSEALAYTGELFF. The CDR3 DNA sequence: TGCGCCAGCAGCGAGGCACTGGCATATACCGGGGAGCTGTTTTTT.

V usage is TRBV19 and J usage is TRBJ2-7, with D possibly TRBD1 on 6 matching bases. V lost 7 bases, J lost 3 bases, and 19 bases lay in between. The V gene's germline CDR1 is LNHDA and CDR2 SQIVND (reference sequence). The CDR3 runs 15 residues. The CDR3 here is CASNDPGHSIYEQYF. The CDR3 region has the DNA TGTGCCAGTAACGACCCGGGACACAGTATCTACGAGCAGTACTTC.

This sequence joins TRBV18 and TRBJ2-3; a possible D gene is TRBD1 (6 bases). The germline V gene has CDR1 KGHSH and CDR2 LQKENI. This CDR3 is built from 14 residues. Trimming left V 3 bases short and J 1 base short, with 8 bases between. The CDR3 is CASSPGQRTDTQYF. The CDR3 DNA reads as TGTGCCAGCTCACCTGGACAGCGCACAGATACGCAGTATTTT.

This clone was picked up a small number of times. The chain recombines TRBV7-3 with TRBJ2-5, with unresolved D. The J call may be wrong; the DNA end is better matched by TRBJ2-7. This CDR3 has 14 residues. Germline V CDR1 and CDR2: SGHTA, FQGTGA. The CDR3 coding sequence is TGTGCCAGCAGCGCCCGAACGTCCTCCTACGAGCAGTACTTC. Amino acid sequence: CASSARTSSYEQYF.

The count of this clone is one. The chain employs TRBV5-1 and TRBJ1-1, with D hard to call. Germline CDR1 is SGHRS and CDR2 is YFSETQ. The CDR3 loop spans 17 amino acids. The germline V and J ends were trimmed by 0 bases and 0 bases, with 15 bases remaining between them. DNA of the CDR3: TGCGCCAGCAGCTTGGTGTTAGGAGGGCAGCTGAACACTGAAGCTTTCTTT. Its translation is CASSLVLGGQLNTEAFF.

This clone is a singleton in its sample. This sequence joins TRBV28 and TRBJ2-7, with a weak D call TRBD2 (6 bases). The CDR3 has 14 residues. The V gene lost 2 bases and the J gene lost 7 bases, with 15 bases spanning the gap. Looked up from germline, CDR1 is MDHEN and CDR2 is SYDVKM. Written as DNA, the CDR3 is TGTGCCAGCAGTTTACATACAGCCCGGGAGGAGCAGTACTTC. It yields the protein CASSLHTAREEQYF. The entire variable domain, with the rest obtained from reference TRBV28 and TRBJ2-7, is as follows: DVKVTQSSRYLVKRTGEKVFLECVQDMDHENMFWYRQDPGLGLRLIYFSYDVKMKEKGDIPEGYSVSREKKERFSLILESASTNQTSMYLCASSLHTAREEQYFGPGTRLTVT.

The V gene is TRBV2, the J gene TRBJ2-2; D is possibly TRBD1 (6 bases). The V gene lost 5 bases and the J gene lost 7 bases, with 8 bases spanning the gap. CDR1 and CDR2 (germline): SNHLY, FYNNEI. The CDR3 is made up of 12 amino acids. CDR3: CASSPTGGELFF. The CDR3 bases are TGTGCCAGCAGTCCGACAGGCGGGGAGCTGTTTTTT. Together with reference TRBV2 and TRBJ2-2, the CDR3 gives the full variable domain: EPEVTQTPSHQVTQMGQEVILRCVPISNHLYFYWYRQILGQKVEFLVSFYNNEISEKSEIFDDQFSVERPDGSNFTLKIRSTKLEDSAMYFCASSPTGGELFFGEGSRLTVL.

This sequence joins TRBV5-1 and TRBJ1-1; D may be TRBD1 (6 bases). The germline CDR1 and CDR2 sequences are SGHRS and YFSETQ. CDR3 length: 14 residues. Trimming removed 0 bases at V and 8 bases at J, with 14 bases between. CDR3 in DNA: TGCGCCAGCAGCTTGGGGGTTAATGACAGGGAAGCTTTCTTT. Translation: CASSLGVNDREAFF.

The chain has TRBV4-2 and TRBJ2-3; 8 positions agree with TRBD2. CDR3 length: 17 amino acids. Germline CDR1 is LGHNA and CDR2 is YNFKEQ. The V segment lost 0 bases and the J segment 1 base; nucleotides outside the gene matches: 6. CDR3: CASSQEPAGDRTDTQYF. CDR3 sequence (DNA): TGTGCCAGCAGCCAAGAACCAGCGGGAGACCGCACAGATACGCAGTATTTT.

CDR3 DNA sequence: TGCAGGCTTGGGGGGTTCTATGGCTACACCTTC. Protein product: CRLGGFYGYTF. This sequence joins TRBV20-1 and TRBJ1-2, with D perhaps matching TRBD1 (5 bases). This CDR3 comprises 11 residues. Germline V lookup: CDR1 DFQATT, CDR2 SNEGSKA (reference sequence).

This chain connects TRBV5-1 to TRBJ2-1; TRBD2 aligns across 12 bases. Germline V gene lookup returns CDR1 SGHRS and CDR2 YFSETQ. J was trimmed by 2 bases and V by 0 bases; bases with no gene match: 9. This CDR3 spans 19 amino acids. The DNA of the CDR3 is TGCGCCAGCAGCTTGGGCCCTGGACTAGCGGGGTCCCCCTACAATGAGCAGTTCTTC. Translated, it gives CASSLGPGLAGSPYNEQFF.

The chain combines TRBV14 with TRBJ2-1; D is unresolved. The CDR3 loop spans 14 amino acids. Looked up from germline, CDR1 is SGHDN and CDR2 is FVKESK. V lost 6 bases to trimming and J lost 3 bases, with 12 bases between them. The CDR3 spells CASSQISLYNEQFF. As DNA, the CDR3 is TGTGCCAGCAGTCAGATCAGTCTCTACAATGAGCAGTTCTTC.

Only a few counts were recorded for this clone. The chain couples TRBV6-1 to TRBJ2-5; 11 nucleotides match TRBD2. CDR1 is MNHNS, CDR2 SASEGT, per germline. The V segment lost 4 bases and the J segment 4 bases; nucleotides outside the gene matches: 8. CDR3 length equals 16 residues. CDR3 sequence: CASSASLAGVGETQYF. In DNA, the CDR3 is TGTGCCAGCAGTGCCTCACTAGCGGGAGTAGGAGAGACCCAGTACTTC.

This chain links TRBV30 with TRBJ1-2; D might be TRBD1 (6 bases). The ends were cut back, 0 bases at V and 6 bases at J, with 11 bases in the middle. The CDR3 is 13 amino acids. The germline CDR1 and CDR2 sequences are GTSNPN and SVGIG (reference sequence). CDR3 coding DNA: TGTGCCTGGAGTGTACGACAGGACAATGGCTACACCTTC. Residues: CAWSVRQDNGYTF. Full variable domain (remainder filled in from reference TRBV30 and TRBJ1-2): SQTIHQWPATLVQPVGSPLSLECTVEGTSNPNLYWYRQAAGRGLQLLFYSVGIGQISSEVPQNLSASRPQDRQFILSSKKLLLSDSGFYLCAWSVRQDNGYTFGSGTRLTVV.

V is TRBV4-3 and J is TRBJ2-1; TRBD2 matches at 13 bases. V was pared by 2 bases and J by 7 bases, with 2 bases of the junction left unmatched. The CDR3 has 15 residues. Germline CDR1 and CDR2: LGHNA and YSLEER. The CDR3 DNA reads TGCGCCAGCAGCCAAACTAGCGGGAGGGGGAATGAGCAGTTCTTC. Its protein product is CASSQTSGRGNEQFF.

The rearrangement links TRBV29-1 to TRBJ2-5; 14 positions agree with TRBD2. Germline CDR1 is SQVTM and CDR2 is ANQGSEA. The CDR3 loop spans 15 amino acids. V dropped 4 bases and J dropped 4; count of bases not matched to a gene: 5. The CDR3 nucleotides read TGCAGCGTTGCCGTGGGACTAGCGGGAGTAGAGACCCAGTACTTC. It yields the protein CSVAVGLAGVETQYF.

The chain links TRBV11-2 to TRBJ2-7, with 13 bases identical to TRBD2. The CDR3 runs to 16 residues. The J segment lost 3 bases and the V segment lost 6 bases, leaving 8 bases of the junction unmatched. Germline V gene lookup returns CDR1 SGHAT and CDR2 FQNNGV. Here the CDR3 reads CASSPWTSGSSYEQYF. The CDR3 DNA sequence: TGTGCCAGCAGTCCCTGGACTAGCGGGAGCAGCTACGAGCAGTACTTC.

V gene TRBV5-1 combines with J gene TRBJ2-2; 8 bases align to TRBD1. This CDR3 spans 15 amino acids. In germline, CDR1 is SGHRS, CDR2 YFSETQ. After removal of 4 bases from V and 6 bases from J, the junction contained 8 bases not matched to a gene. The CDR3: CASSPGQGMAGELFF. CDR3 DNA sequence: TGCGCCAGCAGCCCCGGACAGGGAATGGCCGGGGAGCTGTTTTTT.